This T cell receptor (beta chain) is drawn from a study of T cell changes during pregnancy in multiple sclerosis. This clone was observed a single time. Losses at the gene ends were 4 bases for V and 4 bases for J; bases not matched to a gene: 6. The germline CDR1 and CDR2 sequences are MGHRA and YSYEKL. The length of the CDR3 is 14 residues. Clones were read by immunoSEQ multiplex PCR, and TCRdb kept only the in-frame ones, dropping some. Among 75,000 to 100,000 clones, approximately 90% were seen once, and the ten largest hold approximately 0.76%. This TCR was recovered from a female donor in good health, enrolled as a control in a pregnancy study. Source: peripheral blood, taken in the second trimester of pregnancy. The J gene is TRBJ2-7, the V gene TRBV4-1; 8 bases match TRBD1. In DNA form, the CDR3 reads TGCGCCAGCAGCCCACACAGGGGGGAATACGAGCAGTACTTC. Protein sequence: CASSPHRGEYEQYF.